This T cell receptor beta chain emerged from a study of shared clonotypes between healthy human individuals. Study-wide findings and caveats: Generation probabilities of non-shared clonotypes were lower (relative to those shared by all four donors). It was the few donors that limited the genetic and exposure-history diversity represented.

Naive CD45RA+ and memory CD45RA-negative subsets were split from CD4+ cells. Original methodology: There were no quality scores in the junction-only immunoSEQ sequences, so filtering differed. Method: immunoSEQ multiplex PCR; TCRdb's copy keeps in-frame clones and lacks some. The V and J calls and clone size are taken from that table; D and trimming were inferred from the DNA. In the table there are 1 million to 1.2 million clones, roughly 80% of which are singletons. This clone has a handful of counts. What it binds is unknown. V shed 7 bases and J 5 bases; nucleotides not matched to a gene: 9. Germline values: CDR1 LNHDA, CDR2 SQIVND (reference sequence). The CDR3 loop spans 15 amino acids.

This chain connects TRBV19 to TRBJ2-1; 9 bases are shared with TRBD2. What was sequenced was memory CD4+ T cells from PBMCs. Described subset: CD45RA-negative fraction. The receptor comes from a man aged 18 to 30 in good health. Some clones in this sample may be carry-over from other donors' samples. The DNA of the CDR3 is TGTGCCAGTATGAAGGGAGCGGGGGGTAACAATGAGCAGTTCTTC. Protein: CASMKGAGGNNEQFF. The variable domain in full, completed from reference TRBV19 and TRBJ2-1, reads DGGITQSPKYLFRKEGQNVTLSCEQNLNHDAMYWYRQDPGQGLRLIYYSQIVNDFQKGDIAEGYSVSREKKESFPLTVTSAQKNPTAFYLCASMKGAGGNNEQFFGPGTRLTVL.